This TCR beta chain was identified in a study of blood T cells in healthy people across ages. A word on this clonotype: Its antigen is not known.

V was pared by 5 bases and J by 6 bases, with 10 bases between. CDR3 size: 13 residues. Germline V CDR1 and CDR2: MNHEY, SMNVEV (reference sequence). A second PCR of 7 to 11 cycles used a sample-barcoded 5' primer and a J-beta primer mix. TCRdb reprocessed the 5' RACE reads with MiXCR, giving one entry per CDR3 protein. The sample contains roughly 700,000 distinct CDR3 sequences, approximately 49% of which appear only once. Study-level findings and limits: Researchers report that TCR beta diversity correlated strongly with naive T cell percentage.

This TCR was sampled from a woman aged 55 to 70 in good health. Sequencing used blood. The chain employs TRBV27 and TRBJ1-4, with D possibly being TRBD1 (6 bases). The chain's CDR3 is CASSRWTDEKLFF. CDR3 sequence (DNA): TGTGCCAGCAGTCGTTGGACAGATGAAAAACTGTTTTTT.